Ten or more counts support the clone carrying this T cell receptor (beta chain). The time point denotes: newly diagnosed GD, antithyroid drugs for less than 3 months. There was RNA extracted from PBMCs, and the TCR library was made from it. The CDR3 has 15 amino acids. V dropped 2 bases and J dropped 8; count of bases not matched to a gene: 6. Germline CDR1 reads LGHDT; CDR2 reads YNNKEL (reference sequence). This specimen belongs to a study of regulatory T cells in long-lasting Graves disease. The TCR beta library used iRepertoire HTBI primers with Arm-PCR amplification of CDR3. MiXCR, applied by TCRdb to the multiplex PCR reads, yields one record per CDR3 protein. The sample records more than 300,000 distinct CDR3 sequences, around 15% being singletons. In addition, the sample was reused for a study of T cells in Graves' hyperthyroidism and ophthalmopathy.

The sequence was collected from a woman aged 18-35 years with Graves disease. J is TRBJ1-4 and V is TRBV3-1; 9 nucleotides match TRBD1. The source was peripheral blood mononuclear cells (PBMCs), collected at new diagnosis, from a patient treated with antithyroid drugs. CDR3 sequence reads: CASSQPGQGSEKLFF. The DNA of the CDR3 is TGTGCCAGCAGCCAACCGGGACAGGGATCGGAAAAACTGTTTTTT.